This T cell receptor beta chain was captured in a study of shared T cell receptors in the human thymus. Data came from immunoSEQ multiplex PCR; TCRdb stores just in-frame clones and leaves some out. The table records hundreds of thousands of clones, about 80% of them present only once. The CDR3 runs to 19 residues. The junction had 15 bases not matched to a gene; V was cut back by 0 bases and J by 3 bases. The germline V gene has CDR1 LGHNA and CDR2 YNFKEQ. This same sample was also taken into another study, of human thymus T cells. From that second work: Donors were healthy Finnish babies undergoing corrective operations for congenital heart defects. Corrective cardiac surgery supplied the resected thymus tissue. Apparent skewing of V and J gene usage characterized both thymic and blood repertoires. Among unrelated individuals, related research reported thymic repertoires that overlapped highly.

The source of this sequence is a boy less than two years old with a congenital heart defect. Sample: thymocytes. This rearrangement joins TRBV4-2 to TRBJ2-7; 9 bases fit TRBD1. The CDR3 protein is CASSQDGNAGTGYLYEQYF. In nucleotides, the CDR3 is TGTGCCAGCAGCCAAGATGGGAATGCCGGGACAGGGTACCTCTACGAGCAGTACTTC.